Following are 18 T cell receptor beta chains from one sample sequenced in a study of shared clonotypes between healthy human individuals. Selected positively for CCR7 and CD45RO-negative, naive CD8 cells excluded terminally differentiated effector memory CD45RA+ cells. This table comes from immunoSEQ multiplex PCR, and its TCRdb copy is limited to in-frame clones, with some not included. The sample gives hundreds of thousands of clones, over 90% of which show up once; 24% is in the top ten. Sequenced sample: naive CD8+ T cells sorted from blood. The receptors originated from a man aged 25-45 years in good health.

The V and J genes are TRBV15 and TRBJ2-7; 7 nucleotides match TRBD1. The CDR3 contains 15 residues. The germline V gene has CDR1 LNHNV and CDR2 YYDKDF (reference sequence). J was trimmed by 2 bases and V by 1 base; bases with no gene match: 5. The CDR3 here is CATSRGSGGTYEQYF. The CDR3 nucleotides read TGTGCCACCAGCAGAGGCTCAGGGGGAACCTACGAGCAGTACTTC.

The rearrangement uses TRBV6-5 and TRBJ2-5, with D tentatively TRBD2 (5 bases). This CDR3 spans 14 amino acids. V gave up 2 bases and J gave up 5 bases, with 12 bases separating them. CDR1 and CDR2 (germline): MNHEY, SVGAGI. The chain's CDR3 is CASSYGLAAETQYF. The CDR3, as DNA: TGTGCCAGCAGTTACGGCCTAGCTGCGGAGACCCAGTACTTC.

The chain uses TRBV4-1 and TRBJ2-7; D ambiguous. V was clipped by 0 bases and J by 4 bases, with 13 bases between them. This CDR3 is built from 15 residues. Germline V CDR1 and CDR2: MGHRA, YSYEKL. CDR3 loop: CASSQEFAVGYEQYF. The CDR3 region has the DNA TGCGCCAGCAGCCAAGAGTTTGCGGTAGGATACGAGCAGTACTTC.

The table lists this clone with a count of one. This rearrangement joins TRBV10-3 to TRBJ2-7; D unclear. The germline V and J ends were trimmed by 3 bases and 4 bases, with 10 bases remaining between them. The CDR3 runs 13 residues. CDR1 is ENHRY and CDR2 is SYGVKD in the germline V gene. The CDR3 DNA follows: TGTGCCATCAGTGACAGAGTTATGTACGAGCAGTACTTC. It translates to CAISDRVMYEQYF.

This chain joins TRBV5-1 and TRBJ1-4, with D unresolved. Per germline, CDR1 SGHRS and CDR2 YFSETQ. Deletions cut 6 bases from V and 3 bases from J, with 9 bases between. This CDR3 spans 13 amino acids. The CDR3 reads CASTHGSNEKLFF. The CDR3 DNA follows: TGCGCCAGCACCCATGGCTCTAATGAAAAACTGTTTTTT.

This sequence joins TRBV9 and TRBJ2-5; D unclear. Germline V lookup: CDR1 SGDLS, CDR2 YYNGEE. The length of the CDR3 is 15 residues. The V end lost 4 bases, the J end lost 1 base, and 14 bases lay between the germline ends. The CDR3 region is CASSPSSYVQETQYF. CDR3 coding DNA: TGTGCCAGCAGCCCCTCCTCATATGTCCAAGAGACCCAGTACTTC.

The chain uses TRBV19 and TRBJ2-7, with 7 bases fitting TRBD1. This CDR3 region has 15 residues. Germline trimming cut 4 bases from V and 5 bases from J; bases unmatched to any gene: 11. Germline CDR1 reads LNHDA; CDR2 reads SQIVND (reference sequence). CDR3 sequence: CASSSSGQSFHEQYF. Here the CDR3 DNA reads TGTGCCAGTAGTAGTTCGGGACAGTCTTTCCACGAGCAGTACTTC.

This sequence joins TRBV7-6 and TRBJ1-1; possible D gene TRBD1, 5 bases. CDR1 SGHVS and CDR2 FNYEAQ come from the germline V gene. The CDR3 totals 13 residues. V dropped 4 bases and J dropped 5 bases, with 11 bases sitting between them. The CDR3 DNA sequence: TGTGCCAGCAGCTCCCAGGGACCTACTGAAGCTTTCTTT. Translating it yields CASSSQGPTEAFF.

The chain carries TRBV11-2 and TRBJ2-3, with 12 bases identical to TRBD2. Germline CDR1 and CDR2: SGHAT and FQNNGV. The V gene end was trimmed by 0 bases and the J gene end by 3 bases; junction bases not matched to a gene: 7. This CDR3 is 18 amino acids long. The CDR3 DNA reads as TGTGCCAGCAGCTTAGATTGGGCGACTAGCGGGAGTACAGATACGCAGTATTTT. Translation: CASSLDWATSGSTDTQYF.

Regarding this clone: The germline gene is not matched at one end of the junction; a read error may be the cause. The V call is TRBV7-7, the J call TRBJ2-3, with TRBD1 identical over 9 bases. Germline CDR1 is SSHAT and CDR2 is FNYEAQ (reference sequence). The CDR3 spans 15 residues. The CDR3 sequence is CASSTGQGSWDTQYF. The CDR3 DNA follows: TGTGCTAGCAGCACGGGACAGGGAAGTTGGGATACGCAGTATTTT. The full variable domain, its missing parts supplied by reference TRBV7-7 and TRBJ2-3, is GAGVSQSPRYKVTKRGQDVTLRCDPISSHATLYWYQQALGQGPEFLTYFNYEAQPDKSGLPSDRFSAERPEGSISTLTIQRTEQRDSAMYRCASSTGQGSWDTQYFGPGTRLTVL.

The gene calls are TRBV11-2 and TRBJ2-5; either TRBD1 or TRBD2 may fit D (5 bases each). V shed 5 bases and J shed 4 bases, with 14 bases lying between them. This CDR3 is built from 14 residues. Germline CDR1 and CDR2: SGHAT and FQNNGV. The CDR3 DNA reads TGTGCCAGCAGCCCCGCTTCGGGGCCAGAGACCCAGTACTTC. Its translation is CASSPASGPETQYF.

This chain joins TRBV18 and TRBJ1-1, with unresolved D. The CDR3 sequence is 22 residues long. Germline assignment: CDR1 KGHSH and CDR2 LQKENI. Trimming removed 4 bases from V and 3 bases from J, with 36 bases in between. The CDR3 DNA is TGTGCCAGCTCACATCAGGTATATAAAATGAATTTCGGATCTCCCGGCGACACTGAAGCTTTCTTT. Its protein product is CASSHQVYKMNFGSPGDTEAFF.

This chain links TRBV7-6 with TRBJ2-5; no definite D call. V was pared by 1 base and J by 2 bases, with 14 bases between. CDR3 length: 16 amino acids. From germline, CDR1 is SGHVS and CDR2 FNYEAQ. CDR3 sequence reads: CASSLEAALRQETQYF. The CDR3 DNA reads as TGTGCCAGCAGCTTAGAGGCGGCCCTTAGACAAGAGACCCAGTACTTC.

V usage is TRBV7-2 and J usage is TRBJ2-3; 11 bases match TRBD2. J gave up 0 bases and V 3 bases, and 2 bases lay outside the gene matches. The CDR3 has 16 amino acids. Germline V gene data show CDR1 as SGHTA and CDR2 as FQGNSA. CDR3 DNA sequence: TGTGCCAGCAGCTTGAGACTAGCGGGGAGCACAGATACGCAGTATTTT. It encodes CASSLRLAGSTDTQYF.

The chain has TRBV7-9 and TRBJ1-5; D remains unclear. This CDR3 is 14 amino acids long. The germline V and J ends were trimmed by 5 bases and 6 bases, with 14 bases remaining between them. The germline gives CDR1 SEHNR, CDR2 FQNEAQ (reference sequence). The DNA for the CDR3 is TGTGCCAGCAGCGACAAAGGTGAGGGTCAGCCCCAGCATTTT. Its translation is CASSDKGEGQPQHF.

The chain employs TRBV4-3 and TRBJ2-7, with 7 bases fitting TRBD2. Germline loops: CDR1 LGHNA, CDR2 YSLEER. The CDR3 is made up of 16 amino acids. After removal of 0 bases from V and 6 bases from J, the junction contained 11 bases not matched to a gene. The CDR3 DNA reads TGCGCCAGCAGCCAAGAAGCGGGAAAGAACCTCTTCGAGCAGTACTTC. Residues: CASSQEAGKNLFEQYF.

A note on this clone: Other DNA sequences in this specimen translate into the identical CDR3. The chain combines TRBV5-1 with TRBJ2-2; 8 bases are a match to TRBD1. The CDR3 is 16 amino acids. V shed 4 bases, J shed 2 bases, and the junction held 7 bases outside the gene matches. Germline assignment: CDR1 SGHRS and CDR2 YFSETQ. CDR3 DNA sequence: TGCGCCAGCAGCCCACGACAGGGGCCAAACACCGGGGAGCTGTTTTTT. It specifies CASSPRQGPNTGELFF. Complete variable domain (other parts from reference TRBV5-1 and TRBJ2-2): KAGVTQTPRYLIKTRGQQVTLSCSPISGHRSVSWYQQTPGQGLQFLFEYFSETQRNKGNFPGRFSGRQFSNSRSEMNVSTLELGDSALYLCASSPRQGPNTGELFFGEGSRLTVL.

This chain joins TRBV7-9 and TRBJ2-1; TRBD2 might be the D (6 bases). V was shortened by 4 bases and J by 7 bases, with 14 bases between the two germline ends. CDR3 size: 14 residues. Germline lookup yields CDR1 SEHNR and CDR2 FQNEAQ (reference sequence). The DNA for the CDR3 is TGTGCCAGCAGCTGGGCTAGCGAGGGGAATGAGCAGTTCTTC. The encoded protein is CASSWASEGNEQFF.